Listed below are T cell receptor beta chains from one sample, sequenced in a study of blood T cell repertoires in COVID-19. Sequenced by immunoSEQ multiplex PCR; TCRdb stores in-frame clones only, minus some. The table records almost 250,000 clones, around 89% of them present only once. The sequencing sample was made of PBMCs or T cells enriched from blood (not recorded which). Receptor source: a woman between 25 and 40 years old who had recovered from COVID-19. Each CDR3 is given with its conserved first and last residue. The order of the fields is D gene, V gene, J gene, clone size, CDR3 DNA, CDR3 protein. The D gene is left open where the match is weak. Clone size, where shown, is once, few, many, or a class for clones that have expanded.

d_gene: -
v_gene: TRBV7-2
j_gene: TRBJ2-7
abundance: -
CDR3nt: TGTGCCAGCAGGGCGGGTGGGGTATTGAGCGAGCAGTACTTC
CDR3aa: CASRAGGVLSEQYF

d_gene: TRBD1
v_gene: TRBV27
j_gene: TRBJ1-1
abundance: -
CDR3nt: TGTGCCAGCAGCCTAACCTACAGGGGAGGTGATAGGGCTGAAGCTTTCTTT
CDR3aa: CASSLTYRGGDRAEAFF

d_gene: TRBD1
v_gene: TRBV27
j_gene: TRBJ1-2
abundance: -
CDR3nt: TGTGCCAGCAGTTCGTTCCAACAGGGGTACTATGGCTACACCTTC
CDR3aa: CASSSFQQGYYGYTF

d_gene: -
v_gene: TRBV9
j_gene: TRBJ1-1
abundance: -
CDR3nt: TGTGCCAGCAGTGCTGACAGGAGCTACACTGAAGCTTTCTTT
CDR3aa: CASSADRSYTEAFF

d_gene: TRBD2
v_gene: TRBV4-3
j_gene: TRBJ2-1
abundance: -
CDR3nt: TGCGCCAGCAGCTCCGGGACTAGCGGGAGGGCCTACAATGAGCAGTTCTTC
CDR3aa: CASSSGTSGRAYNEQFF

d_gene: -
v_gene: TRBV9
j_gene: TRBJ1-6
abundance: -
CDR3nt: TGTGCCAGCAGCGCCCAGACAGGATATAATTCACCCCTCCACTTT
CDR3aa: CASSAQTGYNSPLHF

d_gene: -
v_gene: TRBV11-2
j_gene: TRBJ1-1
abundance: -
CDR3nt: TGTGCCAGCAGCCTACTAACAGGGCGTAACACTGAAGCTTTCTTT
CDR3aa: CASSLLTGRNTEAFF

d_gene: TRBD1
v_gene: TRBV5-1
j_gene: TRBJ1-2
abundance: -
CDR3nt: TGCGCCAGCAGCGATCTAGGGGGCATGAGAGGCTACACCTTC
CDR3aa: CASSDLGGMRGYTF

d_gene: TRBD2
v_gene: TRBV30
j_gene: TRBJ2-7
abundance: few
CDR3nt: TGTGCCTGGAGTGTTGCGGGGGTAGGAGAGCAGTACTTC
CDR3aa: CAWSVAGVGEQYF

d_gene: -
v_gene: TRBV29-1
j_gene: TRBJ2-6
abundance: once
CDR3nt: TGCAGCGTTGTTTCGGGCTCTGGGGCCAACGTCCTGACTTTC
CDR3aa: CSVVSGSGANVLTF

d_gene: -
v_gene: TRBV28
j_gene: TRBJ2-7
abundance: -
CDR3nt: TGTGCCAGCAGGAGTGTCTACGAGCAGTACTTC
CDR3aa: CASRSVYEQYF

d_gene: -
v_gene: TRBV4-3
j_gene: TRBJ1-6
abundance: -
CDR3nt: TGCGCCAGCAGCCAGATGACAGGACCCAATTCACCCCTCCACTTT
CDR3aa: CASSQMTGPNSPLHF

d_gene: -
v_gene: TRBV27
j_gene: TRBJ1-4
abundance: -
CDR3nt: TGTGCCAGCAGTTTAAGCGCTTATCTTGAAAAACTGTTTTTT
CDR3aa: CASSLSAYLEKLFF

d_gene: TRBD2
v_gene: TRBV13
j_gene: TRBJ2-1
abundance: -
CDR3nt: TGTGCCAGCAGCTTAAACCGGGACTACCCCACCTACAATGAGCAGTTCTTC
CDR3aa: CASSLNRDYPTYNEQFF

d_gene: -
v_gene: TRBV15
j_gene: TRBJ2-7
abundance: once
CDR3nt: TGTGCCACCAGCAGAGATCGGGGCTACGAGCAGTACTTC
CDR3aa: CATSRDRGYEQYF

d_gene: TRBD1
v_gene: TRBV7-8
j_gene: TRBJ1-5
abundance: once
CDR3nt: TGTGCCAGCAGCTTCAACAGGGGGATGAAGCCCCAGCATTTT
CDR3aa: CASSFNRGMKPQHF

d_gene: -
v_gene: TRBV5-4
j_gene: TRBJ2-7
abundance: many
CDR3nt: TGTGCCAGCGGAGATGACAGTGTTGACTACGAGCAGTACTTC
CDR3aa: CASGDDSVDYEQYF

d_gene: TRBD1
v_gene: TRBV5-1
j_gene: TRBJ2-5
abundance: -
CDR3nt: TGCGCCAGCAGCTCCCCAGGGGGTGGAGAGACCCAGTACTTC
CDR3aa: CASSSPGGGETQYF

d_gene: -
v_gene: TRBV5-4
j_gene: TRBJ1-1
abundance: -
CDR3nt: TGTGCCAGCAGACTCGACGGAGAGAACACTGAAGCTTTCTTT
CDR3aa: CASRLDGENTEAFF

d_gene: TRBD1
v_gene: TRBV28
j_gene: TRBJ1-1
abundance: -
CDR3nt: TGTGCCAGCAGTTGGACAGGACGAACTGAAGCTTTCTTT
CDR3aa: CASSWTGRTEAFF

d_gene: -
v_gene: TRBV28
j_gene: TRBJ1-4
abundance: -
CDR3nt: TGTGCCAGCAGTTCGGGAGGGGGTAATGAAAAACTGTTTTTT
CDR3aa: CASSSGGGNEKLFF

d_gene: -
v_gene: TRBV7-6
j_gene: TRBJ2-5
abundance: -
CDR3nt: TGTGCCAGCAGCTTTGGACGGGGGATGCAAGAGACCCAGTACTTC
CDR3aa: CASSFGRGMQETQYF

d_gene: -
v_gene: TRBV6-2/TRBV6-3
j_gene: TRBJ1-1
abundance: once
CDR3nt: TGTGCCAGCAGCTGGCGGACTGAAGCTTTCTTT
CDR3aa: CASSWRTEAFF

d_gene: TRBD2
v_gene: TRBV7-2
j_gene: TRBJ2-1
abundance: once
CDR3nt: TGTGCCAGCAGCCAAACAACTAGCGGGAGTTACAATGAGCAGTTCTTC
CDR3aa: CASSQTTSGSYNEQFF

d_gene: -
v_gene: TRBV2
j_gene: TRBJ2-3
abundance: -
CDR3nt: TGTGCCAGCATCCTCTACGGGGCAGATACGCAGTATTTT
CDR3aa: CASILYGADTQYF

d_gene: -
v_gene: TRBV4-1
j_gene: TRBJ2-5
abundance: once
CDR3nt: TGCGCCAGCAGCCATTGGCTGAGGGTTAATTTGTATGGGGAGACCCAGTACTTC
CDR3aa: CASSHWLRVNLYGETQYF

d_gene: -
v_gene: TRBV18
j_gene: TRBJ2-3
abundance: -
CDR3nt: TGTGCCAGCTCACCACCGACCCGGGCAGATACGCAGTATTTT
CDR3aa: CASSPPTRADTQYF

d_gene: -
v_gene: TRBV6-5
j_gene: TRBJ2-1
abundance: -
CDR3nt: TGTGCCAGCAGTTACGGTTTTTCCGGGTACAATGAGCAGTTCTTC
CDR3aa: CASSYGFSGYNEQFF

d_gene: TRBD2
v_gene: TRBV7-2
j_gene: TRBJ2-3
abundance: -
CDR3nt: TGTGCCAGCAGCGTCGCCGGTCGGCGGGAGATCGCAGATACGCAGTATTTT
CDR3aa: CASSVAGRREIADTQYF

d_gene: -
v_gene: TRBV18
j_gene: TRBJ1-3
abundance: -
CDR3nt: TGTGCCAGCTCTTTCAACGTTGCAGGCCCCTCTGGAAACACCATATATTTT
CDR3aa: CASSFNVAGPSGNTIYF

d_gene: -
v_gene: TRBV7-9
j_gene: TRBJ2-5
abundance: once
CDR3nt: TGTGCCAGCAGCTTAGGGCAGGGGAGTCAAGAGACCCAGTACTTC
CDR3aa: CASSLGQGSQETQYF

d_gene: TRBD2
v_gene: TRBV27
j_gene: TRBJ2-5
abundance: -
CDR3nt: TGTGCCAGCAGTTGGACTAGCGGGAGGCATGGGACCCAGTACTTC
CDR3aa: CASSWTSGRHGTQYF

d_gene: -
v_gene: TRBV3-1/TRBV3-2
j_gene: TRBJ1-3
abundance: -
CDR3nt: TGTGCCAGCACCCCAGGAATCAGGGTCAAGAACCCTGGAAACACCATATATTTT
CDR3aa: CASTPGIRVKNPGNTIYF

d_gene: -
v_gene: TRBV4-3
j_gene: TRBJ1-2
abundance: -
CDR3nt: TGCGCCAGCAACCCCTCCGGGTACGGTGGCTACACCTTC
CDR3aa: CASNPSGYGGYTF

d_gene: -
v_gene: TRBV9
j_gene: TRBJ2-5
abundance: -
CDR3nt: TGTGCCAGCAGCTCGCGGACGGGGGAGACCCAGTACTTC
CDR3aa: CASSSRTGETQYF

d_gene: TRBD1
v_gene: TRBV7-6
j_gene: TRBJ2-5
abundance: -
CDR3nt: TGTGCCAGCAGCTTAGCGCTTCGGGACAGGTCGGAGACCCAGTACTTC
CDR3aa: CASSLALRDRSETQYF

d_gene: -
v_gene: TRBV2
j_gene: TRBJ2-2
abundance: -
CDR3nt: TGTGCCAGCAGTGGGACATTGAACACCGGGGAGCTGTTTTTT
CDR3aa: CASSGTLNTGELFF

d_gene: -
v_gene: TRBV15
j_gene: TRBJ1-6
abundance: -
CDR3nt: TGTGCCACCAGCAGAGGCCGAGTGGGCCATAATTCACCCCTCCACTTT
CDR3aa: CATSRGRVGHNSPLHF

d_gene: -
v_gene: TRBV7-6
j_gene: TRBJ1-1
abundance: -
CDR3nt: TGTGCCAGCAGCTCCACAGGGTCGACTGAAGCTTTCTTT
CDR3aa: CASSSTGSTEAFF

d_gene: TRBD1
v_gene: TRBV6-5
j_gene: TRBJ2-7
abundance: -
CDR3nt: TGTGCCAGCAGGACAGGGACAGCATCCTACGAGCAGTACTTC
CDR3aa: CASRTGTASYEQYF

d_gene: TRBD2
v_gene: TRBV7-7
j_gene: TRBJ2-7
abundance: -
CDR3nt: TGTGCTAGCAGCCCCCAGGGTAGCGGGCATTCCTACGAGCAGTACTTC
CDR3aa: CASSPQGSGHSYEQYF

d_gene: -
v_gene: TRBV5-1
j_gene: TRBJ1-2
abundance: -
CDR3nt: TGCGCCAGCAGCTTGGCCGGTGAGGTTCACTATGGCTACACCTTC
CDR3aa: CASSLAGEVHYGYTF

d_gene: -
v_gene: TRBV5-1
j_gene: TRBJ2-3
abundance: -
CDR3nt: TGCGCCAGCAGCTTGGAGCGGAACACAGATACGCAGTATTTT
CDR3aa: CASSLERNTDTQYF

d_gene: TRBD1
v_gene: TRBV28
j_gene: TRBJ1-2
abundance: -
CDR3nt: TGTGCCAGCAGTTACTCGACAGGGAACTATGGCTACACCTTC
CDR3aa: CASSYSTGNYGYTF

d_gene: TRBD1
v_gene: TRBV7-3
j_gene: TRBJ1-1
abundance: -
CDR3nt: TGTGCCAGCAGCTTGAAGGGGGCCACTGAAGCTTTCTTT
CDR3aa: CASSLKGATEAFF

d_gene: -
v_gene: TRBV24-1
j_gene: TRBJ2-5
abundance: -
CDR3nt: TGTGCCACCAGTGATTTCCAGGGCCAAGAGACCCAGTACTTC
CDR3aa: CATSDFQGQETQYF

d_gene: -
v_gene: TRBV29-1
j_gene: TRBJ2-5
abundance: -
CDR3nt: TGCAGCGCAAGGGACACCCGGCGACAAGAGACCCAGTACTTC
CDR3aa: CSARDTRRQETQYF

d_gene: -
v_gene: TRBV7-2
j_gene: TRBJ1-5
abundance: -
CDR3nt: TGTGCCAGCAGCTTAGAAAGGGGAGGAAATCAGCCCCAGCATTTT
CDR3aa: CASSLERGGNQPQHF

d_gene: -
v_gene: TRBV4-1
j_gene: TRBJ1-2
abundance: -
CDR3nt: TGCGCCAGCAGCCACCAAGGAGGGAATGGCTACACCTTC
CDR3aa: CASSHQGGNGYTF

d_gene: TRBD1
v_gene: TRBV24-1
j_gene: TRBJ2-7
abundance: -
CDR3nt: TGTGCCACCAGTGAACGGACAGGGAGCTCCTACGAGCAGTACTTC
CDR3aa: CATSERTGSSYEQYF